What follows is one T cell receptor (beta chain) and its context. The repertoire was sequenced with immunoSEQ multiplex PCR; TCRdb's copy has only in-frame clones and lacks some. Of around 19,000 clones listed, about 85% are singletons. The sample belongs to a study of T cell changes during pregnancy in multiple sclerosis. Trimming cost V 4 bases and J 5 bases, with 13 bases left between them. Germline-derived CDR1 and CDR2 are SGDLS and YYNGEE. The CDR3 contains 13 residues. The J gene is TRBJ2-7, the V gene TRBV9; possible D gene TRBD2, 6 bases. The receptor was isolated from a female donor in good health, enrolled as a control in a pregnancy study. The specimen was CD8+ T cells from peripheral blood mononuclear cells, collected after pregnancy. The DNA for the CDR3 is TGTGCCAGCAGCTCGGGGGTTTTGGACGAGCAGTACTTC. It encodes CASSSGVLDEQYF.